The 7 T cell receptor beta chains given below trace back to one sample, sequenced in a study of cytomegalovirus exposure and HLA in healthy donors. The PCR used 60 Vbeta and 13 Jbeta primers. Assay used: immunoSEQ multiplex PCR; TCRdb lists only in-frame clones, some missing. The sample lists about 110,000 clones, about 70% occurring once. Input material: PBMCs. The receptors stem from a woman in her thirties or forties in good health and CMV-seronegative.

The chain has TRBV15 and TRBJ1-1; D is uncertain. CDR1 is LNHNV, CDR2 YYDKDF, per germline (reference sequence). The CDR3 sequence is 13 residues long. V was shortened by 3 bases and J by 5 bases, with 10 bases between the two germline ends. Here the CDR3 reads CATSSPFETEAFF. In DNA, the CDR3 is TGTGCCACCAGCAGCCCCTTTGAGACTGAAGCTTTCTTT.

The chain has TRBV7-2 and TRBJ1-5, with 12 positions matching TRBD1. V gave up 1 base and J gave up 9 bases; unmatched junction bases: 16. CDR1 and CDR2 from the germline V gene are SGHTA and FQGNSA. The CDR3 has 19 amino acids. The CDR3 nucleotides read TGTGCCAGCAGCTTAGGTTTTTTTGGGACAGGGGGCCGGGGTAGGCCCCAGCATTTT. Protein product: CASSLGFFGTGGRGRPQHF.

The V gene is TRBV25-1, the J gene TRBJ1-4; D remains unclear. The CDR3 is 15 residues long. Looked up from germline, CDR1 is MGHDK and CDR2 is SYGVNS. The V end lost 6 bases, the J end lost 0 bases, and 11 bases lay between the germline ends. The CDR3 DNA follows: TGTGCCAGCAGCCCAGCAGCGGCAACTAATGAAAAACTGTTTTTT. Protein sequence: CASSPAAATNEKLFF.

The V call is TRBV29-1, the J call TRBJ2-5; D unclear. With the DNA end fitting TRBJ2-7 better, the J assignment may be wrong. The V gene's germline CDR1 is SQVTM and CDR2 ANQGSEA. The CDR3 contains 12 residues. CDR3 nucleotide sequence: TGCAGCGCCGAGACTGCACTCTACGAGCAGTACTTC. Protein product: CSAETALYEQYF.

The chain joins TRBV4-3 to TRBJ2-4; possibly TRBD2 for D (6 bases). V was trimmed by 1 base and J by 0 bases, leaving 16 bases between them. CDR3 length equals 18 residues. In germline, CDR1 is LGHNA, CDR2 YSLEER. The CDR3 protein is CASSQVWARAGAKNIQYF. CDR3 DNA sequence: TGCGCCAGCAGCCAAGTTTGGGCCCGAGCGGGAGCCAAAAACATTCAGTACTTC.

The chain carries TRBV7-2 and TRBJ1-5, with D possibly being TRBD1 (6 bases). The CDR3 runs 16 residues. From germline, CDR1 is SGHTA and CDR2 FQGNSA. Trimming cost V 2 bases and J 3 bases, with 14 bases left between them. This CDR3 is CASSLSGSGVNQPQHF. The CDR3 DNA follows: TGTGCCAGCAGCTTATCCGGATCAGGGGTCAATCAGCCCCAGCATTTT.

In DNA, the CDR3 is TGCGCCAGCGGCCGGGAGACGGGTAATGAAAAACTGTTTTTT. Protein: CASGRETGNEKLFF. The chain has TRBV4-3 and TRBJ1-4; D ambiguous. The CDR3 length is 14 residues. V lost 8 bases, J lost 4 bases, and 14 bases lay in between. Germline CDR1 is LGHNA and CDR2 is YSLEER.